The clone carrying this T cell receptor (beta chain) was detected ten times or more. The CDR3 totals 11 residues. The germline V gene has CDR1 MNHEY and CDR2 SVGEGT. V was trimmed by 5 bases and J by 15 bases, leaving 14 bases between them. Sample time point: sample taken at primary tumor resection. Unsorted tumor, nontumor lung tissue or cryopreserved PBMC supplied the whole RNA. These data come from a study of spatial heterogeneity in lung cancer. In the study overall: Sequencing consistently turned up more beta-chain sequences than alpha-chain sequences.

Each CDR3 protein gets one entry after TCRdb re-called the 5' RACE reads with MiXCR. The sample holds tens of thousands of distinct CDR3 sequences, roughly an eighth seen once. The clonotype was recovered from a male donor with early-stage non-small cell lung cancer. The sample was PBMCs, taken at surgery. The chain employs TRBV6-2 or TRBV6-3 and TRBJ2-1; weak D call: TRBD2 (6 bases). The CDR3 region is CASSNGSNRFF. CDR3 coding DNA: TGTGCCAGCAGTAACGGGAGCAACCGGTTCTTC.